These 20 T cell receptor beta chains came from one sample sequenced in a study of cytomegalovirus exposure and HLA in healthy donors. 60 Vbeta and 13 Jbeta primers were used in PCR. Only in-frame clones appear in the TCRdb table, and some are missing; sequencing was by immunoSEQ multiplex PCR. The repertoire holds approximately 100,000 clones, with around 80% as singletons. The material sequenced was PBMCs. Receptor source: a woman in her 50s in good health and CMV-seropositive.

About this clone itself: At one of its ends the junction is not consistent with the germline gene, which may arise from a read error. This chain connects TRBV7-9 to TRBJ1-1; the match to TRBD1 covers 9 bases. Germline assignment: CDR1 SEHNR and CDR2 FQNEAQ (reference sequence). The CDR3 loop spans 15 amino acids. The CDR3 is CSSSPPGTGKTEAFF. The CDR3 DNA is TGTTCCAGCAGCCCCCCCGGGACAGGGAAGACTGAAGCTTTCTTT.

The CDR3 loop is CASSPPGVEHGYTF. In nucleotides, the CDR3 is TGTGCCAGCAGCCCCCCGGGGGTAGAGCATGGCTACACCTTC. The V gene is TRBV5-6, the J gene TRBJ1-2; maybe TRBD1 (5 bases). The V and J ends lost 4 bases and 6 bases respectively, with 16 bases between them. The CDR3 runs to 14 residues. Germline V CDR1 and CDR2: SGHDT, YYEEEE.

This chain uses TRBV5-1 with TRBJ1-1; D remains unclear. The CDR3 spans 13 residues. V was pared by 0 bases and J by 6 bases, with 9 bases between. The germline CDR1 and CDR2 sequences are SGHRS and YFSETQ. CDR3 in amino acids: CASSLGGSAEAFF. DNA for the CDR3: TGCGCCAGCAGCTTGGGCGGGTCGGCTGAAGCTTTCTTT.

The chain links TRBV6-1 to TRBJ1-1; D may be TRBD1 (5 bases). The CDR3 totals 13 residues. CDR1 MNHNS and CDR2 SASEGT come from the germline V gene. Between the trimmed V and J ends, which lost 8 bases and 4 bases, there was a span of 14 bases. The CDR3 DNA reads TGTGCCAGCGCTCAGGGTTGGAGCACTGAAGCTTTCTTT. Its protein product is CASAQGWSTEAFF.

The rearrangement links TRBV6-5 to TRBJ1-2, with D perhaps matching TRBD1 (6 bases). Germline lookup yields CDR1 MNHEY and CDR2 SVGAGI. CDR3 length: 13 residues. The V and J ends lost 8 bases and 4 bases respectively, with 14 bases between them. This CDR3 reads CASQPRGGYGYTF. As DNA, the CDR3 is TGTGCCAGCCAACCGAGGGGGGGCTATGGCTACACCTTC.

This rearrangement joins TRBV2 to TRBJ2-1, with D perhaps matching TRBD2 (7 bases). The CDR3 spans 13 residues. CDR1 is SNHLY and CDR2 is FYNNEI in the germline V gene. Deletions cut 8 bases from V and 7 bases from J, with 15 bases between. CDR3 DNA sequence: TGTGCCAGCCTATTGGGGGGGGCGAATGAGCAGTTCTTC. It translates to CASLLGGANEQFF.

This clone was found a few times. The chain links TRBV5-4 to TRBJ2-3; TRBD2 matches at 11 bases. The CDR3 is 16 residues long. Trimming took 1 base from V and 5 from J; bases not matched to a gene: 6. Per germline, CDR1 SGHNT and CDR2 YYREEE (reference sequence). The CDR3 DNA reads TGTGCCAGCAGCTTGCGCCTAGCGGGAGGATTAGATACGCAGTATTTT. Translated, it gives CASSLRLAGGLDTQYF.

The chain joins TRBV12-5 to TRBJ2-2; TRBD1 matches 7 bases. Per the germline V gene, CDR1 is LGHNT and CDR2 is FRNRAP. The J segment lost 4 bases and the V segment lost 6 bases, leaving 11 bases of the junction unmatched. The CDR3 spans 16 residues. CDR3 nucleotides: TGTGCTAGTGGCGCCAGGGACAGAATTTCCACCGGGGAGCTGTTTTTT. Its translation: CASGARDRISTGELFF.

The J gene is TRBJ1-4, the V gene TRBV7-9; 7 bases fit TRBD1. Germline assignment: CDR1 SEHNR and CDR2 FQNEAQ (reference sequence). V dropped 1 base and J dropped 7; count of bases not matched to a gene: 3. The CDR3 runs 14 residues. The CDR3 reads CASSLGGGTEKLFF. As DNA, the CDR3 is TGTGCCAGCAGCTTAGGAGGGGGCACTGAAAAACTGTTTTTT.

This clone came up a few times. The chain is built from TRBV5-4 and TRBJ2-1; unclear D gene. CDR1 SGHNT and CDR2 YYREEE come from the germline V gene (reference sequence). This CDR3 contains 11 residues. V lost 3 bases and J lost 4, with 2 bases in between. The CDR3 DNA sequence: TGTGCCAGCAGCTCTTACAATGAGCAGTTCTTC. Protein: CASSSYNEQFF.

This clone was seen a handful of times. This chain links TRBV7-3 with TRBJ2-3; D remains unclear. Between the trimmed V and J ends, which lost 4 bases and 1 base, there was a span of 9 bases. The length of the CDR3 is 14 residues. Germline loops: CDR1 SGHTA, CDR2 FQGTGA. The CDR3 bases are TGTGCCAGCAGCTCTAGTTCGGGCACAGATACGCAGTATTTT. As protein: CASSSSSGTDTQYF.

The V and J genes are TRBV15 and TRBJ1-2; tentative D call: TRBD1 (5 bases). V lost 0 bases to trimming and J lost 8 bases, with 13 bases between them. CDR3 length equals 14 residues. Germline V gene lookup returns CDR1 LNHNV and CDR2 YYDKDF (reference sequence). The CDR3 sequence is CATSRDRGAKGYTF. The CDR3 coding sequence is TGTGCCACCAGCAGAGATAGGGGCGCAAAGGGCTACACCTTC.

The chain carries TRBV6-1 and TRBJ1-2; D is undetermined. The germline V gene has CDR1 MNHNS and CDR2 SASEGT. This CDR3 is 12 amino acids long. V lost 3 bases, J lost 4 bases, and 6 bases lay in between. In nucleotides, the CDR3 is TGTGCCAGCAGTGAGTCCTCCTATGGCTACACCTTC. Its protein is CASSESSYGYTF.

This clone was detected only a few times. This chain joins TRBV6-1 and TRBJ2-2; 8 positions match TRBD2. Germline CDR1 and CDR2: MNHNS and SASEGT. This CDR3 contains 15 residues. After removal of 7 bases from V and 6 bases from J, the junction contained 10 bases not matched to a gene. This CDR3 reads CASKLSGSSPGELFF. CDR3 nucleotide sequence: TGTGCCAGCAAACTCAGCGGGAGTTCCCCCGGGGAGCTGTTTTTT.

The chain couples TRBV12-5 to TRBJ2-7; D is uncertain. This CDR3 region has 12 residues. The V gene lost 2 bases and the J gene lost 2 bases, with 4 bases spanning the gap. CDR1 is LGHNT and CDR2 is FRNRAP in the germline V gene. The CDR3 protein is CASGLIAYEQYF. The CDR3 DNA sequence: TGTGCTAGTGGTTTGATCGCCTACGAGCAGTACTTC.

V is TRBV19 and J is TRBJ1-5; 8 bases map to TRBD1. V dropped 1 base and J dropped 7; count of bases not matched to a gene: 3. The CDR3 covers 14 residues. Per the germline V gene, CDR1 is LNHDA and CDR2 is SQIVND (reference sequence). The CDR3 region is CASSIGTGTQPQHF. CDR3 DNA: TGTGCCAGTAGTATAGGGACAGGGACCCAGCCCCAGCATTTT.

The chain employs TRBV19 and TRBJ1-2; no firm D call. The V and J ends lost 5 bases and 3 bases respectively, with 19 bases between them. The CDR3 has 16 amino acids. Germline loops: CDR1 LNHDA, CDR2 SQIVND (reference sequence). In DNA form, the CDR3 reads TGTGCCAGTAGTGTCTGGATGTTTGAGGGCGACTATGGCTACACCTTC. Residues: CASSVWMFEGDYGYTF.

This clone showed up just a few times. In DNA, the CDR3 is TGTGCCAGCAGTCCTATGGTCCTCGTCTCCTACGAGCAGTACTTC. Its protein is CASSPMVLVSYEQYF. The chain couples TRBV6-1 to TRBJ2-7; D unresolved. The CDR3 has 15 residues. V was pared by 5 bases and J by 0 bases, with 14 bases between. CDR1 MNHNS and CDR2 SASEGT come from the germline V gene.

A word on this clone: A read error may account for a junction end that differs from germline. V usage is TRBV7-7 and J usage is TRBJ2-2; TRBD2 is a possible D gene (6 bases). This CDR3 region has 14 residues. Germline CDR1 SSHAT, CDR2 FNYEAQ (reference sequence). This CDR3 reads CASSLVGGSGELFF. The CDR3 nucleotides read TGTGCTAGCAGCCTTGTCGGGGGTTCCGGGGAGCTGTTTTTT.

CDR3: CASSSMGGEQFF. CDR3 coding DNA: TGTGCCAGCAGTTCCATGGGGGGGGAGCAGTTCTTC. V gene TRBV7-8 combines with J gene TRBJ2-1; 7 bases fit TRBD2. The CDR3 contains 12 residues. Trimming at V came to 6 bases and at J to 10 bases, leaving 6 bases not matched to a gene. CDR1 SGHVS and CDR2 FQNEAQ come from the germline V gene.